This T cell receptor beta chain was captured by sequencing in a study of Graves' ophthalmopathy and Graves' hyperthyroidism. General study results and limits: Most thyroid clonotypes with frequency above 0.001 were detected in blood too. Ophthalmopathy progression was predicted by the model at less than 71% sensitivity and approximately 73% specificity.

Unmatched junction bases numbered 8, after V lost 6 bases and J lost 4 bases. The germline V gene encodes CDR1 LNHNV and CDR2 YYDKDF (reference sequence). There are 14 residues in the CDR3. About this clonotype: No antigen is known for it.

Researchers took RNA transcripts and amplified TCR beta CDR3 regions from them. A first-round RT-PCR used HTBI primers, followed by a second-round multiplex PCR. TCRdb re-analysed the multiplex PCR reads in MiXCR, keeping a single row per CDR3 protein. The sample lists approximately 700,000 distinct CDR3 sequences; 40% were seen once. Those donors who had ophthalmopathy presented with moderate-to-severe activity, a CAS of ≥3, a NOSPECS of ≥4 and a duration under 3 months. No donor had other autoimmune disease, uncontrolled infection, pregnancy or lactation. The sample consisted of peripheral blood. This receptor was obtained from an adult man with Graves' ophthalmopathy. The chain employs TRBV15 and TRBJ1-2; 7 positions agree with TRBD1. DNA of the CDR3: TGTGCCACCAGTAGTAGGGGACAGATCTATGGCTACACCTTC. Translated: CATSSRGQIYGYTF.